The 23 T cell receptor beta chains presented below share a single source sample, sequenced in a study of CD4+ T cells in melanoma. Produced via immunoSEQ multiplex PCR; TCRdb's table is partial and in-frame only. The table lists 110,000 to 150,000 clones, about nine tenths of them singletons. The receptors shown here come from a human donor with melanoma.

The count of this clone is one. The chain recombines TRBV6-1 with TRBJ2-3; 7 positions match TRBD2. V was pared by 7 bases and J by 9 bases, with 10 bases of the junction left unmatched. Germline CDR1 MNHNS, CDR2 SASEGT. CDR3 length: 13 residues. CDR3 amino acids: CASIPAGVRTQYF. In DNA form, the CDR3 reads TGTGCCAGCATCCCCGCGGGGGTAAGAACGCAGTATTTT.

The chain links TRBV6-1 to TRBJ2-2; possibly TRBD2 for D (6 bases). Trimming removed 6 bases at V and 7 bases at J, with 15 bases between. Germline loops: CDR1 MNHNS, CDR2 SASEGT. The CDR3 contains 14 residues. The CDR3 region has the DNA TGTGCCAGCAGCCCTCGTCCGCGGGACGGGGAGCTGTTTTTT. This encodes CASSPRPRDGELFF.

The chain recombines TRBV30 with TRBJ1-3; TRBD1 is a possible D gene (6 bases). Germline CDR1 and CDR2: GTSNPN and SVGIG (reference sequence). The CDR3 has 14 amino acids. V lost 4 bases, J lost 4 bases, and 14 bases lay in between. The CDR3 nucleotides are TGTGCCTGGAATCGCCAAGGACAGGGAAACACCATATATTTT. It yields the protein CAWNRQGQGNTIYF.

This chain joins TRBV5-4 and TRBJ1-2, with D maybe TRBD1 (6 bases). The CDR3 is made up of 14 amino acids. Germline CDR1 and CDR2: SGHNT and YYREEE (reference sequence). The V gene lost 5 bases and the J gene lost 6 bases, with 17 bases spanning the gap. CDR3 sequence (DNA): TGTGCCAGCAGACCGGGGGCGGAAATCCATGGCTACACCTTC. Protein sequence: CASRPGAEIHGYTF.

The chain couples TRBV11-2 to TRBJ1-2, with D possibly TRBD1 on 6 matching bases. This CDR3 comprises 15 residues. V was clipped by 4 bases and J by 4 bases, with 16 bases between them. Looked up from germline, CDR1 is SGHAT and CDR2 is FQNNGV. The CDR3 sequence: CASSSSGTSLYGYTF. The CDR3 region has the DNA TGTGCCAGCAGCTCCTCCGGGACAAGCCTCTATGGCTACACCTTC.

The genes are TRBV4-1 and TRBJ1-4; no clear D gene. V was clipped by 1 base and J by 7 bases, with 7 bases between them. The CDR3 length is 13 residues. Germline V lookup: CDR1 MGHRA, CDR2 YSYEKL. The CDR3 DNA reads TGCGCCAGCAGCCAAGTCCTAAGTGAAAAACTGTTTTTT. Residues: CASSQVLSEKLFF.

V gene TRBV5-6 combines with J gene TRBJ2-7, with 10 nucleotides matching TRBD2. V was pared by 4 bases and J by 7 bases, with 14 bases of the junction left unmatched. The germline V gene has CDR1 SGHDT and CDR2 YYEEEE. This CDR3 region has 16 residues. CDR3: CASSPAGAGGPREQYF. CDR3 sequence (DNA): TGTGCCAGCAGCCCGGCGGGAGCGGGGGGGCCGCGGGAGCAGTACTTC.

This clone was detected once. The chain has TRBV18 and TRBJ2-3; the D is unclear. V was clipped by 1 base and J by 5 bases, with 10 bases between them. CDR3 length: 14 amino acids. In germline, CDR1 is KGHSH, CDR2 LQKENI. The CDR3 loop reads CASSPQRTGDTQYF. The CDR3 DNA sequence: TGTGCCAGCTCACCACAAAGGACCGGAGATACGCAGTATTTT.

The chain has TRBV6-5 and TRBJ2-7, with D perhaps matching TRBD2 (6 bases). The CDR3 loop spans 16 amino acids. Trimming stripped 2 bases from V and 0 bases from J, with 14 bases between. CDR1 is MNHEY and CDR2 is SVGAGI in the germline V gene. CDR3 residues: CASSYHGLGGSYEQYF. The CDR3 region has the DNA TGTGCCAGCAGTTACCACGGACTGGGGGGCTCCTACGAGCAGTACTTC.

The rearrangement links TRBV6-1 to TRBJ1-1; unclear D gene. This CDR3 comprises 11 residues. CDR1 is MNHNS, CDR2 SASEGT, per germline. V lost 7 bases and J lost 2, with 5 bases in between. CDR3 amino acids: CASTLNTEAFF. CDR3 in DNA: TGTGCCAGCACCCTCAACACTGAAGCTTTCTTT.

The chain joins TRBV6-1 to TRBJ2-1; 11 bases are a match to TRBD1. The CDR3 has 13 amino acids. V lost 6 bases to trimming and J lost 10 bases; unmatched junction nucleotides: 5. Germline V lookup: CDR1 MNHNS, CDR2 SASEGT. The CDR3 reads CASSPDRGQEQFF. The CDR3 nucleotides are TGTGCCAGCAGCCCGGACAGGGGGCAAGAGCAGTTCTTC.

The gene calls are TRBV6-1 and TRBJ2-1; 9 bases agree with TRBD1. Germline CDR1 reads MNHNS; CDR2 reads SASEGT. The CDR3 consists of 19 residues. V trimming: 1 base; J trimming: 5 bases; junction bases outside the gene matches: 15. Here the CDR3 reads CASSEVGARGTGWNNEQFF. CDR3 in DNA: TGTGCCAGCAGTGAAGTAGGGGCTAGGGGGACAGGGTGGAACAATGAGCAGTTCTTC.

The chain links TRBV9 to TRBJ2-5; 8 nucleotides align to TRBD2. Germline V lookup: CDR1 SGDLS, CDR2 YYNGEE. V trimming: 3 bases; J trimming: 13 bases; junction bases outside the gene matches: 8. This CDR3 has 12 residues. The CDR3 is CASSASGPTLYF. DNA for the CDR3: TGTGCCAGCAGCGCTAGCGGGCCAACGTTGTACTTC.

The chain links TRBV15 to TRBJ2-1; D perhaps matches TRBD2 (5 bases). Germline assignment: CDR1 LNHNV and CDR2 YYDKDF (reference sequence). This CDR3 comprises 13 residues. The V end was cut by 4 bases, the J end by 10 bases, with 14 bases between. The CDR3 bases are TGTGCCACCAGCACGGCGAAGAGGGCGGAGCAGTTCTTC. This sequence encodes CATSTAKRAEQFF.

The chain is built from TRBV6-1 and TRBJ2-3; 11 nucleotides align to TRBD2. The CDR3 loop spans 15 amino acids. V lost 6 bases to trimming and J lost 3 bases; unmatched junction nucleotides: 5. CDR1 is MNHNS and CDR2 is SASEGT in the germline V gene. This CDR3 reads CASSHSGGATDTQYF. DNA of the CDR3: TGTGCCAGCAGCCATAGCGGGGGGGCAACAGATACGCAGTATTTT.

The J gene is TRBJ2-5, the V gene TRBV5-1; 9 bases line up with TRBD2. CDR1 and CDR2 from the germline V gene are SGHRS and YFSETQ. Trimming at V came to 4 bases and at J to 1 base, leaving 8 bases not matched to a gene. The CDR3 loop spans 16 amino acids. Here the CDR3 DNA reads TGCGCCAGCAGCGGCATGGGCGGGGGGGCCCAAGAGACCCAGTACTTC. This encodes CASSGMGGGAQETQYF.

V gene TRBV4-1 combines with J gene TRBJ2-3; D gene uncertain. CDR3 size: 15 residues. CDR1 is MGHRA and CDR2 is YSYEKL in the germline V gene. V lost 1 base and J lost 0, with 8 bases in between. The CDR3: CASSQVYTSTDTQYF. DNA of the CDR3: TGCGCCAGCAGCCAAGTTTATACTAGCACAGATACGCAGTATTTT.

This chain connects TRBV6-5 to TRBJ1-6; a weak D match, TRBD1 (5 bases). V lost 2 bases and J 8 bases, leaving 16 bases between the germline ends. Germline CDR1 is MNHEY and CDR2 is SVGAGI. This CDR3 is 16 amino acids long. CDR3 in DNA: TGTGCCAGCAGTTACCTCCCGGGACGAACGGATTCACCCCTCCACTTT. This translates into CASSYLPGRTDSPLHF.

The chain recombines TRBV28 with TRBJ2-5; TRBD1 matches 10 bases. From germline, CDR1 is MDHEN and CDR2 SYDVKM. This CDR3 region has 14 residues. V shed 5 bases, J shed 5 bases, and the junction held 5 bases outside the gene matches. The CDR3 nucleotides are TGTGCCAGCAGTAAAGACAGGGGGCCTGAGACCCAGTACTTC. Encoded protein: CASSKDRGPETQYF.

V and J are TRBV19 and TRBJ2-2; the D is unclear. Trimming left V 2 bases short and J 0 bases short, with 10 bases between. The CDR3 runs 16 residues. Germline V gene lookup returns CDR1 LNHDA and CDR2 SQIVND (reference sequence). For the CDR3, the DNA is TGTGCCAGTAGTATATATGGTGGTTCGAACACCGGGGAGCTGTTTTTT. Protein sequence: CASSIYGGSNTGELFF.

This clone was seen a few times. DNA of the CDR3: TGTGCCATCAGACAGGGTGCAACTAATGAAAAACTGTTTTTT. Translation: CAIRQGATNEKLFF. V gene TRBV10-3 combines with J gene TRBJ1-4; the D gene is possibly TRBD1 (6 bases). The ends were cut back, 6 bases at V and 0 bases at J, with 8 bases in the middle. This CDR3 region has 14 residues. The germline CDR1 and CDR2 sequences are ENHRY and SYGVKD.

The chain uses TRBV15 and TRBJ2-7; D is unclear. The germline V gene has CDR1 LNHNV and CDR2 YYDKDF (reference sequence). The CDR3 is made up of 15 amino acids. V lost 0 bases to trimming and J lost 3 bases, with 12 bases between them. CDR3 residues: CATSRDRASGYEQYF. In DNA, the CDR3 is TGTGCCACCAGCAGAGATCGGGCATCTGGCTACGAGCAGTACTTC.

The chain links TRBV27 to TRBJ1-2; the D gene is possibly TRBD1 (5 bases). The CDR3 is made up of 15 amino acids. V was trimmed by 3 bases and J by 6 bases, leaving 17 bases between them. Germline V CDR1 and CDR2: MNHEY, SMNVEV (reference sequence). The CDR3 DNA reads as TGTGCCAGCAGTTTCCGGGACGATGTTTACAATGGCTACACCTTC. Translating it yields CASSFRDDVYNGYTF.